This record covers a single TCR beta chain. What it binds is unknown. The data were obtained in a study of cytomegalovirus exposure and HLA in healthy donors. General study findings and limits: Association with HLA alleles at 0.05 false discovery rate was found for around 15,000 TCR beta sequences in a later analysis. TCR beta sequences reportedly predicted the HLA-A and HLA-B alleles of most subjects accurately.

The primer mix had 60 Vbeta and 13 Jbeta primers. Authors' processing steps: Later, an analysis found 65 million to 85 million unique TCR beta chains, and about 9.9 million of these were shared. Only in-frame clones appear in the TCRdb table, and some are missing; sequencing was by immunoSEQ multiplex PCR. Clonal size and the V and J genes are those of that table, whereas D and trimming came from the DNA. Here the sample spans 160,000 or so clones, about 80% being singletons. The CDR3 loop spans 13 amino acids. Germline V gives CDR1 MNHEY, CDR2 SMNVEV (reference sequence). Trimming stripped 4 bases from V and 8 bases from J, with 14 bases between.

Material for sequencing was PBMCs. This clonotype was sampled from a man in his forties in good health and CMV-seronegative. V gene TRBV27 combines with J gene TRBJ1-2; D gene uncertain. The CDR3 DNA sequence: TGTGCCAGCAGTTCCGCCTTGATGGAGGGCTACACCTTC. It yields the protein CASSSALMEGYTF.